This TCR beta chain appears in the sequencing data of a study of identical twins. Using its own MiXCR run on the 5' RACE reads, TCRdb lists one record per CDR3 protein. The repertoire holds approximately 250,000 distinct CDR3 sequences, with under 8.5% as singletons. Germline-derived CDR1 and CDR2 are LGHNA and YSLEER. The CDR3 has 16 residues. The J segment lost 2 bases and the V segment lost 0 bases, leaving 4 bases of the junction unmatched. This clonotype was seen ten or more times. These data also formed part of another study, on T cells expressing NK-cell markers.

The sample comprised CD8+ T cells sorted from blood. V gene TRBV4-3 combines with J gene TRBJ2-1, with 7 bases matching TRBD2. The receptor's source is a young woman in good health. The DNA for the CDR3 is TGCGCCAGCAGCCAAGAGGGGAGGGCCACCTACAATGAGCAGTTCTTC. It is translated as CASSQEGRATYNEQFF.